The table lists the clone carrying this TCR beta chain with a few counts. Its cognate antigen is unknown. As for time point: newly diagnosed, previously untreated cHL patient sample. The data derive from a study of PD-1 blockade in classical Hodgkin lymphoma. Study findings and constraints: Relapsed/refractory patients reportedly had the lowest baseline TCR diversity, below newly diagnosed patients, who were below healthy donors.

Assay: immunoSEQ multiplex PCR; the TCRdb copy retains only in-frame clones and omits some. The sample has approximately 70,000 clones; over 85% are singletons. The V and J ends lost 0 bases and 7 bases respectively, with 5 bases between them. Germline V gene sequence: CDR1 SGDLS, CDR2 YYNGEE. The CDR3 has 13 amino acids. The chain recombines TRBV9 with TRBJ1-6, with D unclear. The sequence was collected from a human donor with classical Hodgkin lymphoma. The specimen sequenced was peripheral blood mononuclear cells (PBMCs). In nucleotides, the CDR3 is TGTGCCAGCAGCGTAGTGGCGAATTCACCCCTCCACTTT. Protein sequence: CASSVVANSPLHF.